These T cell receptor beta chains were read from a single sample in a study of naive and memory T cell subsets. TCRdb re-analysed the 5' RACE reads in MiXCR, keeping a single row per CDR3 protein. Among over 25,000 distinct CDR3 sequences listed, under 30% were seen once. The receptor set was obtained from a female donor in good health. Both conserved end residues are trimmed from each CDR3.

TRBV7-2	TRBJ2-7	ASRLTRDSYEQY
TRBV20-1	TRBJ1-1	SARGVSDTEAF
TRBV20-1	TRBJ2-3	SASSGGRFVDTQY
TRBV20-1	TRBJ2-7	SARSGGSSYEQY
TRBV5-6	TRBJ2-1	ASSSWGSWGGYNEQF
TRBV12-3/TRBV12-4	TRBJ2-1	ASIQPGGNEQF
TRBV29-1	TRBJ1-1	SVVSSAEAF
TRBV6-4	TRBJ2-7	ASQDEQY
TRBV10-3	TRBJ2-2	AISDTTGELF
TRBV6-5	TRBJ2-5	ASNRQGTQETQY
TRBV6-5	TRBJ2-7	ASSRRPVAYEQY
TRBV4-3	TRBJ2-3	ASSQVSDITDTQY
TRBV29-1	TRBJ2-2	SVSTENTGELF
TRBV6-5	TRBJ2-7	ASSYSAGGAEQY
TRBV7-9	TRBJ2-1	ASSPIDRGGDNEQF
TRBV20-1	TRBJ2-3	SARLAGGLTDTQY
TRBV5-1	TRBJ2-5	ASSAGTSEETQY
TRBV29-1	TRBJ2-7	SVEIGTYEQY
TRBV29-1	TRBJ2-2	SVGVITGELF
TRBV6-5	TRBJ1-2	ASSYSGGFDGYT
TRBV20-1	TRBJ1-1	SASFTTWGTDQAF
TRBV12-5	TRBJ1-5	ASGSTFSNQPQH
TRBV2	TRBJ2-7	ASKGQGTSYEQY
TRBV2	TRBJ2-6	ASSESGANVLT
TRBV29-1	TRBJ2-1	SVRGDEQF
TRBV20-1	TRBJ1-2	SAPEGAGYGYT
TRBV7-2	TRBJ2-5	ASSTQPGLAEGGTQY
TRBV6-5	TRBJ2-1	ASSYGGGITQF
TRBV29-1	TRBJ2-5	SAAVQGTQETQY
TRBV5-5	TRBJ2-7	ASSLGRTSSYEQY
TRBV5-5	TRBJ2-5	ASSLIPETQY
TRBV7-8	TRBJ1-2	ASSLEPGYGYT
TRBV20-1	TRBJ2-7	SAGTSGRSWEQY
TRBV6-5	TRBJ2-4	ASSWGPLDIQY
TRBV5-1	TRBJ2-5	ASSYAQETQY
TRBV29-1	TRBJ2-7	SVSGTGSSYEQY
TRBV15	TRBJ2-5	ATQGVAETQY
TRBV20-1	TRBJ1-5	SARQGVNQPQH
TRBV29-1	TRBJ1-5	SVLGPGNQPQH
TRBV29-1	TRBJ2-3	SSITDTQY
TRBV29-1	TRBJ2-1	SVEAQGASYNEQF
TRBV29-1	TRBJ2-2	SVRSVSNTGELF
TRBV5-6	TRBJ2-5	ASSRDTETQY
TRBV7-2	TRBJ2-1	ASSLHGTTRVNEQF
TRBV29-1	TRBJ1-2	SVGGTGSYT
TRBV10-3	TRBJ1-5	AISEPNQPQH
TRBV20-1	TRBJ2-1	SADRGLWNEQF
TRBV5-1	TRBJ2-1	ASSAGLGYNEQF
TRBV7-8	TRBJ2-1	ASSLQRGGASNEQF
TRBV2	TRBJ2-1	ATLPGLAVHNEQF
TRBV20-1	TRBJ1-1	SAFLALNTEAF
TRBV7-9	TRBJ2-5	AITRWGQGQETQY
TRBV29-1	TRBJ1-5	SVQTSGGNQPQH
TRBV6-5	TRBJ2-1	ASSTTSIAYNEQF
TRBV29-1	TRBJ2-7	SVDQGYEQY